The T cell receptor (beta chain) under discussion was sequenced for a study of CXCR3-negative and CXCR3-positive naive CD8 T cells. Whole-study findings and limits: Naive CXCR3-negative and CXCR3-positive cells had similar TRBV-TRBJ usage; memory differed. Naive subsets were similarly diverse, while memory CD8+ repertoires were much less diverse. A higher hydrophobicity marked the TRB CDR3s of CXCR3-positive naive cells versus CXCR3-negative naive cells.

Germline V lookup: CDR1 SGHTA, CDR2 FQGNSA. This CDR3 comprises 12 residues. About this clonotype itself: Its antigen remains unknown.

With UMI labels, 5' RACE was used to prepare the TRB cDNA libraries. TCRdb reprocessed the 5' RACE reads, with one entry per CDR3 protein and no DNA. This sample's clone table lists tens of thousands of distinct CDR3 sequences. CD45RO-CCR7+CD27+CD95- cells counted as naive CD8+ T cells. The clonotype originates from a human donor in good health. Some clones in this sample may be carry-over from other donors' samples. The sample consisted of naive CXCR3- CD8+ T cells from blood. Subset specified: CD45RO-CCR7+CD27+CD95- naive CD8+ T cells lacking CXCR3 (TNR3-). This chain uses TRBV7-2 with TRBJ2-3. The CDR3 loop is CASSFRLYTQYF. The full variable domain, with the rest looked up from reference TRBV7-2 and TRBJ2-3, is GAGVSQSPSNKVTEKGKDVELRCDPISGHTALYWYRQSLGQGLEFLIYFQGNSAPDKSGLPSDRFSAERTGGSVSTLTIQRTQQEDSAVYLCASSFRLYTQYFGPGTRLTVL.